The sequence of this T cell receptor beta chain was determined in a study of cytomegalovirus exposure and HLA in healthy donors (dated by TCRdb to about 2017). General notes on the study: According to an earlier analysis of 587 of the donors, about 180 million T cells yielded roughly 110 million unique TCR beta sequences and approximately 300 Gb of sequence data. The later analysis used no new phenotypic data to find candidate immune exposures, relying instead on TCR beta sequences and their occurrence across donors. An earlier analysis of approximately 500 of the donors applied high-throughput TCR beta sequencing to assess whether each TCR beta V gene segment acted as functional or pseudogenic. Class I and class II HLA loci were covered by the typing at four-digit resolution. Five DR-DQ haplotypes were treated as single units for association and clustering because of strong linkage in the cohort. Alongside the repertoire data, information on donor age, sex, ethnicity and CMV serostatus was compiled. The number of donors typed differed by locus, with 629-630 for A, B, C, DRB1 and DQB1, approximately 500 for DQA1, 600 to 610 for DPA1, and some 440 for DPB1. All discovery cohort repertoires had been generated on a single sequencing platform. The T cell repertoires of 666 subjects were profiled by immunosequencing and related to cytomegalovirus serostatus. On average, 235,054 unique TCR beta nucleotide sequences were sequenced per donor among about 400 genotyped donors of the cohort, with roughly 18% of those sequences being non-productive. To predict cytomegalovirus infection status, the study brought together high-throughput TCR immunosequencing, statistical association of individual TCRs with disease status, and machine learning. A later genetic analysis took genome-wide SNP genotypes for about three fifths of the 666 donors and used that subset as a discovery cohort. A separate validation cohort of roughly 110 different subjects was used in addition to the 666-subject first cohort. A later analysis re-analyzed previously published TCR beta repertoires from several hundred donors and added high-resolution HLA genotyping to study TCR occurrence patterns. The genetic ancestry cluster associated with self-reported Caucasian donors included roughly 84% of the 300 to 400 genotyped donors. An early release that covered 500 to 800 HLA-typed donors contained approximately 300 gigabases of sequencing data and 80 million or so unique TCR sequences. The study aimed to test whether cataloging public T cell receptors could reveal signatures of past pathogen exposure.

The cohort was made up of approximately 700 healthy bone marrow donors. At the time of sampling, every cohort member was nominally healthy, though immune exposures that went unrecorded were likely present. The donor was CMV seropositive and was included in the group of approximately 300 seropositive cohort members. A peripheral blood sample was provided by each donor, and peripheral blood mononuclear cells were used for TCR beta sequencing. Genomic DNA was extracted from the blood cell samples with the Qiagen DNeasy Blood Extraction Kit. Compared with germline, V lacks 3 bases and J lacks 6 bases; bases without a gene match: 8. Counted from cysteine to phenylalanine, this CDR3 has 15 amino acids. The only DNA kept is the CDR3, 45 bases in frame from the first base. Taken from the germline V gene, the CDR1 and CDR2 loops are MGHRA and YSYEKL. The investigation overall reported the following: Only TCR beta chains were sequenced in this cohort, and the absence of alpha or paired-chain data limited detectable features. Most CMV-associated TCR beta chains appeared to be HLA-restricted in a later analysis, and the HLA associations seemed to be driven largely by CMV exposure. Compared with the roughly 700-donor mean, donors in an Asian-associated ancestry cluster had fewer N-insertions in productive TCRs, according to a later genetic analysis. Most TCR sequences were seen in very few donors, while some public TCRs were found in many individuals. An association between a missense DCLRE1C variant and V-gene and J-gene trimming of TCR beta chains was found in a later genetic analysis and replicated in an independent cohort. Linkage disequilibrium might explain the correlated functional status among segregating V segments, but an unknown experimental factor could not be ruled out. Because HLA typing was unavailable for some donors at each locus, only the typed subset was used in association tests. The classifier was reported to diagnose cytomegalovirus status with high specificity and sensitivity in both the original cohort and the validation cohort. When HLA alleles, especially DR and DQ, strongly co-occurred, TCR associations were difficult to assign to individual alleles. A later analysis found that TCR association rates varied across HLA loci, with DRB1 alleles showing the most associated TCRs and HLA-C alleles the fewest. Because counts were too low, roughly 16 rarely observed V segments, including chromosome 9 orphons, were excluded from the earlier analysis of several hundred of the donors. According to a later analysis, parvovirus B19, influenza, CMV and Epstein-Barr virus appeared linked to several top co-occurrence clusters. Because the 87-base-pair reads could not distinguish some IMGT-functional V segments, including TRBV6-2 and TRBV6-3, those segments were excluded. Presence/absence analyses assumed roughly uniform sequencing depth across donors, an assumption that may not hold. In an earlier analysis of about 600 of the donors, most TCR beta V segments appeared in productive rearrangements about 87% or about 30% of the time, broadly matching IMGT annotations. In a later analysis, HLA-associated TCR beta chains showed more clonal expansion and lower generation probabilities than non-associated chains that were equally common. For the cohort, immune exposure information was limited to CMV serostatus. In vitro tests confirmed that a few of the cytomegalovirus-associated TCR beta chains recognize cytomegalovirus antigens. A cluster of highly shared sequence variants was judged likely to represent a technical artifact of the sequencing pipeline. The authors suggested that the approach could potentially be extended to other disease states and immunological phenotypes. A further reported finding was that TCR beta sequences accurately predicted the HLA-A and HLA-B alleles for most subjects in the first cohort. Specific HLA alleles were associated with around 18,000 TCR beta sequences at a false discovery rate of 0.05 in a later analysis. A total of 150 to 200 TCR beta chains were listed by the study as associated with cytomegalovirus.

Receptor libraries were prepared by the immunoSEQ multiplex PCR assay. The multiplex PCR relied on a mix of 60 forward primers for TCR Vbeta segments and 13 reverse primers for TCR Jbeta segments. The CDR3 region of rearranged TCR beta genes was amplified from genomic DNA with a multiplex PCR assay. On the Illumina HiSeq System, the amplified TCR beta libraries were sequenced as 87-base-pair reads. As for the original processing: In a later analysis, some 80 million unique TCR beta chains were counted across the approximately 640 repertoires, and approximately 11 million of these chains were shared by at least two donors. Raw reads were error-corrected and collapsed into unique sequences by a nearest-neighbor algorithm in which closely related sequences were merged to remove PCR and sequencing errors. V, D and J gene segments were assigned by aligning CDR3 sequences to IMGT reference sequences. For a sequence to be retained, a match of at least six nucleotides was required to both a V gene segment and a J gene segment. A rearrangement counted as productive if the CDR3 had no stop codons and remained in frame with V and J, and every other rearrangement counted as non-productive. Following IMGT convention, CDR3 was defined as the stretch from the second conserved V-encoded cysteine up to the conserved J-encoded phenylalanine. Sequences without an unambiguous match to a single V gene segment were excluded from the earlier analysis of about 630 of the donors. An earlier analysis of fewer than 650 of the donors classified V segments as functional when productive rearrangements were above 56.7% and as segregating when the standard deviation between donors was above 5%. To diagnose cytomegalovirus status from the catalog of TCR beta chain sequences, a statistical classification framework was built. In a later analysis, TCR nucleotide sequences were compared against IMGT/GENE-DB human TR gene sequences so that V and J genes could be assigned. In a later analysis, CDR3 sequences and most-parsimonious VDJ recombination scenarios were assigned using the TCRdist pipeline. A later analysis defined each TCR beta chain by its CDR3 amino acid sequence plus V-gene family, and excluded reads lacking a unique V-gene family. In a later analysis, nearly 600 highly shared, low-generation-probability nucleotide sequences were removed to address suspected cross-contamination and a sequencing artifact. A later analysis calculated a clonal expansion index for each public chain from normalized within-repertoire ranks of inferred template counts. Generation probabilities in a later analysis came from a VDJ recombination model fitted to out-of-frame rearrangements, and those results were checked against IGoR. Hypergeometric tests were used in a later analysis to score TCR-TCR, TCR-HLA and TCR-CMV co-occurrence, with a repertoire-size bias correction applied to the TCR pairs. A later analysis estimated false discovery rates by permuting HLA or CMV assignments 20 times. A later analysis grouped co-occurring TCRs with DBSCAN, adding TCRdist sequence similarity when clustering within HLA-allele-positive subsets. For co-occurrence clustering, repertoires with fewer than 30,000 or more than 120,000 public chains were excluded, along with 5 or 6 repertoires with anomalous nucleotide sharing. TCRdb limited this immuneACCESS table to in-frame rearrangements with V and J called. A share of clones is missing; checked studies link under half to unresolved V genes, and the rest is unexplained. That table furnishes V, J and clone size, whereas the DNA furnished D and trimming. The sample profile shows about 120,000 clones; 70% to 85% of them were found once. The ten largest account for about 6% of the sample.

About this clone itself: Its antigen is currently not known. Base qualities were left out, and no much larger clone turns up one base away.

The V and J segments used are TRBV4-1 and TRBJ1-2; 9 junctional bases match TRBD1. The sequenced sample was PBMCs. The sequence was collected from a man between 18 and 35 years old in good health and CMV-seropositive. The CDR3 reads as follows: CASSQAGQGLHGYTF. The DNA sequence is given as TGCGCCAGCAGCCAGGCTGGACAGGGGTTGCATGGCTACACCTTC.